In its sample, the clone carrying this T cell receptor (beta chain) ranks as medium-sized. CDR1 and CDR2 (germline): DFQATT, SNEGSKA (reference sequence). The CDR3 runs to 14 residues. The V and J ends lost 1 base and 7 bases respectively, with 11 bases between them. The sample belongs to a study of read filtering for tumor transcriptome and immune sequencing. From roughly 0.4 ug of RNA, a library with molecular barcoded alpha/delta and beta/gamma adaptors was made. TCRdb used MiXCR to reprocess the reads, holding one entry per CDR3 protein. The table has thousands of distinct CDR3 sequences, 16% seen once.

This chain links TRBV20-1 with TRBJ1-6, with a possible D match to TRBD1 (5 bases). Sample: a population of CD138-negative cells sorted from bone marrow. The clonotype was recovered from a donor over 35 with multiple myeloma. CDR3 protein: CSARVGAVNSPLHF. The CDR3 bases are TGCAGTGCTAGAGTCGGGGCGGTAAATTCACCCCTCCACTTT.